This paragraph covers one T cell receptor beta chain sequence. Its antigen is unknown. CDR3 length equals 12 residues. With 10 bases removed from V and 5 bases from J, the gap between germline ends came to 11 bases. Germline-derived CDR1 and CDR2 are MNHEY and SVGEGT. This sample is drawn from a study of T-cell memory formation after mild COVID-19. Points from the study as a whole: Whereas later expanders leaned CD4+, clones contracting day 15 to 85 showed a balanced CD4/CD8 makeup. The appearance of some responding clones in pre-infection memory suggested that cross-reactive memory joined. There was no confirmation that second-wave clones peaking on day 37 were SARS-CoV-2 specific. Clones that contracted clustered mainly in CM and EM if CD4+ and in EMRA if CD8+.

MiXCR, run by TCRdb on the 5' RACE reads, gives a single entry per CDR3 protein. The table includes 120,000 to 150,000 distinct CDR3 sequences, approximately 6% detected once. The TCR comes from an adult woman who had mild COVID-19 (a few samples of this study predate the infection). Cell type and time point are not known. V gene TRBV6-2 or TRBV6-3 combines with J gene TRBJ2-2, with D uncertain. Sequences were obtained from PBMCs or a T cell subset sorted from them (not recorded which). The CDR3 DNA reads as TGTGCCACCCGAATTCGGACCGGGGAGCTGTTTTTT. It yields the protein CATRIRTGELFF.